This entry features one T cell receptor (beta chain) sequence. This specimen belongs to a study of blood T cell repertoires in COVID-19. With 0 bases clipped from V and 7 bases from J, the junction kept 10 bases outside the gene matches. The CDR3 runs 16 residues. Germline CDR1 LNHDA, CDR2 SQIVND (reference sequence). Profiled with immunoSEQ multiplex PCR; TCRdb holds only in-frame clones, not every one. The sample has about 300,000 clones; 86% are singletons. The source is a woman aged 18-35 years who had recovered from COVID-19. The chain carries TRBV19 and TRBJ1-2; 8 bases are a match to TRBD1. The sample consisted of PBMCs or T cells enriched from blood (not recorded which). This chain's CDR3 is CASSIDSGQGRSGYTF. In DNA form, the CDR3 reads TGTGCCAGTAGTATAGACTCCGGACAGGGAAGGAGTGGCTACACCTTC.